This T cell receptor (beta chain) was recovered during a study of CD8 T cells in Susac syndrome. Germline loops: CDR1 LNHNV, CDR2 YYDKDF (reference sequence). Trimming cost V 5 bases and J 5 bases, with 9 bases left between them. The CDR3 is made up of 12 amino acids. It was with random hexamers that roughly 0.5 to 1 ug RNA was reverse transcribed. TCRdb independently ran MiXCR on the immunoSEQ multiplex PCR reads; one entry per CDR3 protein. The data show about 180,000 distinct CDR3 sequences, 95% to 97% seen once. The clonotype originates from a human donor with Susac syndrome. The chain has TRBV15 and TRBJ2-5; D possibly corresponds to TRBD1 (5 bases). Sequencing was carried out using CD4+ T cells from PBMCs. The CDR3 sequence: CATSGARETQYF. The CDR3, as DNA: TGTGCCACCAGCGGGGCGCGGGAGACCCAGTACTTC.